These 5 T cell receptor beta chains share one sample of origin, sequenced in a study of radiotherapy plus CTLA-4 blockade in lung cancer. Clones were read by immunoSEQ multiplex PCR, and TCRdb kept only the in-frame ones, dropping some. The sample contains about 120,000 clones, about 77% of which appear only once. This specimen was peripheral blood, taken from a patient treated with radiotherapy plus ipilimumab. These receptors came from a human donor with non-small cell lung cancer who had a partial response to radiotherapy plus ipilimumab.

The V and J genes are TRBV6-1 and TRBJ2-2; TRBD2 might be the D (5 bases). The germline CDR1 and CDR2 sequences are MNHNS and SASEGT. This CDR3 contains 13 residues. With 6 bases removed from V and 5 bases from J, the gap between germline ends came to 10 bases. The DNA of the CDR3 is TGTGCCAGCAGGCTGCGGGCGACCGGGGAGCTGTTTTTT. As protein: CASRLRATGELFF.

The V gene is TRBV7-2, the J gene TRBJ2-5; 8 nucleotides align to TRBD1. CDR3 length equals 15 residues. Unmatched junction bases numbered 13, after V lost 8 bases and J lost 5 bases. Germline-derived CDR1 and CDR2 are SGHTA and FQGNSA. The CDR3 region has the DNA TGTGCCAGCCAAAAGATAACGACAGGGGCGGAGACCCAGTACTTC. It specifies CASQKITTGAETQYF. The variable domain in full, with the rest retrieved from reference TRBV7-2 and TRBJ2-5, is GAGVSQSPSNKVTEKGKDVELRCDPISGHTALYWYRQSLGQGLEFLIYFQGNSAPDKSGLPSDRFSAERTGGSVSTLTIQRTQQEDSAVYLCASQKITTGAETQYFGPGTRLLVL.

V gene TRBV9 combines with J gene TRBJ1-5; 7 bases map to TRBD1. The germline gives CDR1 SGDLS, CDR2 YYNGEE. J gave up 2 bases and V 0 bases, and 8 bases lay outside the gene matches. CDR3 size: 17 residues. CDR3 coding DNA: TGTGCCAGCAGCGTAGGCCCAGGGGGGCTCGGCAATCAGCCCCAGCATTTT. The encoded protein is CASSVGPGGLGNQPQHF.

This chain connects TRBV30 to TRBJ2-1; D is uncertain. Trimming took 4 bases from V and 3 from J, leaving 10 bases between them. This CDR3 region has 13 residues. Looked up from germline, CDR1 is GTSNPN and CDR2 is SVGIG (reference sequence). CDR3 DNA: TGTGCCTGGACGTTCGAGAGCTACAATGAGCAGTTCTTC. The encoded protein is CAWTFESYNEQFF. The full variable domain, with the rest looked up from reference TRBV30 and TRBJ2-1, is SQTIHQWPATLVQPVGSPLSLECTVEGTSNPNLYWYRQAAGRGLQLLFYSVGIGQISSEVPQNLSASRPQDRQFILSSKKLLLSDSGFYLCAWTFESYNEQFFGPGTRLTVL.

The chain uses TRBV7-2 and TRBJ1-5; 7 positions agree with TRBD1. The CDR3 runs 14 residues. V was clipped by 5 bases and J by 7 bases; unmatched bases: 8. Germline assignment: CDR1 SGHTA and CDR2 FQGNSA. Here the CDR3 DNA reads TGTGCCAGCAGCCTTGACAGGGACCGGCAGCCCCAGCATTTT. Translated, it gives CASSLDRDRQPQHF.